This entry features one T cell receptor beta chain sequence. Assay used: immunoSEQ multiplex PCR; TCRdb lists only in-frame clones, some missing. The sample holds 210,000 or so clones, roughly 90% seen once. This record comes from a study of blood T cell repertoires in COVID-19. Overall study context: Sources were T cells, B-cell-depleted T cells, or PBMCs; the material itself was cDNA or gDNA.

Trimming left V 0 bases short and J 8 bases short, with 15 bases between. The CDR3 extends over 15 amino acids. The germline V gene encodes CDR1 SGDLS and CDR2 YYNGEE. This rearrangement joins TRBV9 to TRBJ2-1; D may be TRBD2 (5 bases). Sequenced material: peripheral blood. The receptor's source is a woman aged 60-70 years with acute or convalescent COVID-19. CDR3 in amino acids: CASSVGGIASYEQFF. The CDR3 bases are TGTGCCAGCAGCGTAGGAGGAATCGCTAGCTATGAGCAGTTCTTC.